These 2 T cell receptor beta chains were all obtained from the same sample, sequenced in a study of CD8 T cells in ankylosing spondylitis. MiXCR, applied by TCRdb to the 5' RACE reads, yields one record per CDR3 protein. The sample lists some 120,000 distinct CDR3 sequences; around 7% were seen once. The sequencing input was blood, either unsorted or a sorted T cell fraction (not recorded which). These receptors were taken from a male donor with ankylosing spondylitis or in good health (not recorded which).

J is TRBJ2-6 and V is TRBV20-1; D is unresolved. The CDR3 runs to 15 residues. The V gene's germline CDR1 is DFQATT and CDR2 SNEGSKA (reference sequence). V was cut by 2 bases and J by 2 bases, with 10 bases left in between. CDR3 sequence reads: CSARPQAAGANVLTF. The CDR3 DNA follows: TGCAGTGCTAGACCCCAGGCCGCTGGGGCCAACGTCCTGACTTTC.

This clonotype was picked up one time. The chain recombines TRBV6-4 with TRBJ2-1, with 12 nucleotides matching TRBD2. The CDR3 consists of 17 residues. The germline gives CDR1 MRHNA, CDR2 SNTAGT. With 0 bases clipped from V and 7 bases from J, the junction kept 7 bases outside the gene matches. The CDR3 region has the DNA TGTGCCAGCAGTGACTCGAGACTAGCGGGAGTGTCGAATGAGCAGTTCTTC. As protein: CASSDSRLAGVSNEQFF.